The 21 T cell receptor beta chains reported below all come from one sample, sequenced in a study of T cells after yellow fever vaccination. From the 5' RACE reads, TCRdb called clonotypes with MiXCR, one entry per CDR3 protein. This table holds 70,000 to 80,000 distinct CDR3 sequences, about 7.3% found once. The material was CD8+ T cells sorted from PBMCs, obtained 10 to 11 days after the first yellow fever vaccination. Every receptor here comes from a man aged 18 to 29 who received the YFV17D yellow fever vaccine.

This clonotype was found many times. The chain combines TRBV27 with TRBJ2-1; no clear D. The CDR3 length is 12 residues. Germline-derived CDR1 and CDR2 are MNHEY and SMNVEV (reference sequence). V was clipped by 8 bases and J by 5 bases, with 10 bases between them. CDR3 protein: CASLAPNNEQFF. CDR3 coding DNA: TGTGCCAGCCTGGCGCCCAACAATGAGCAGTTCTTC.

This clonotype was detected ten times or more. The rearrangement joins TRBV6-5 to TRBJ2-2, with D maybe TRBD2 (6 bases). This CDR3 comprises 15 residues. With 4 bases removed from V and 0 bases from J, the gap between germline ends came to 9 bases. The germline V gene encodes CDR1 MNHEY and CDR2 SVGAGI. CDR3 coding DNA: TGTGCCAGCAGTTGGGGGGTAACGAACACCGGGGAGCTGTTTTTT. This translates into CASSWGVTNTGELFF.

In this sample, this clonotype turned up a few times. This chain uses TRBV4-1 with TRBJ2-3, with D tentatively TRBD1 or TRBD2 (6 bases each). Per the germline V gene, CDR1 is MGHRA and CDR2 is YSYEKL. V was trimmed by 4 bases and J by 2 bases, leaving 13 bases between them. This CDR3 region has 15 residues. CDR3 nucleotide sequence: TGCGCCAGCAGCCCCTCCGGGGGCCTCACAGATACGCAGTATTTT. Residues: CASSPSGGLTDTQYF.

This sequence joins TRBV19 and TRBJ2-1; D unresolved. There are 15 residues in the CDR3. The germline CDR1 and CDR2 sequences are LNHDA and SQIVND (reference sequence). V lost 5 bases and J lost 0, with 11 bases in between. CDR3 amino acids: CASSAGVSSYNEQFF. DNA for the CDR3: TGTGCCAGTAGTGCTGGAGTTTCCTCCTACAATGAGCAGTTCTTC. The full variable domain, its missing parts supplied by reference TRBV19 and TRBJ2-1, is DGGITQSPKYLFRKEGQNVTLSCEQNLNHDAMYWYRQDPGQGLRLIYYSQIVNDFQKGDIAEGYSVSREKKESFPLTVTSAQKNPTAFYLCASSAGVSSYNEQFFGPGTRLTVL.

A note on this clonotype: With a much larger clone just one base away, this may be a read error. V usage is TRBV20-1 and J usage is TRBJ2-3, with D hard to call. The CDR3 extends over 17 amino acids. CDR1 is DFQATT, CDR2 SNEGSKA, per germline (reference sequence). V shed 0 bases and J shed 0 bases, with 16 bases lying between them. The CDR3 nucleotides are TGCAGTGCTAGAGATCCCCGGTACCTTGGGAGCACAGATACGCAGTATTTT. It codes for CSARDPRYLGSTDTQYF.

In its sample, this clonotype was seen many times. The chain employs TRBV6-4 and TRBJ2-2; D is unclear. Trimming removed 2 bases at V and 4 bases at J, with 5 bases between. Germline loops: CDR1 MRHNA, CDR2 SNTAGT. This CDR3 comprises 13 residues. The CDR3, as DNA: TGTGCCAGCAGTGACGGCCCCACCGGGGAGCTGTTTTTT. Translated: CASSDGPTGELFF.

This clonotype showed up many times. The chain recombines TRBV19 with TRBJ2-5; either TRBD1 or TRBD2 may supply D (5 bases each). V lost 6 bases and J 3 bases, leaving 14 bases between the germline ends. Germline V CDR1 and CDR2: LNHDA, SQIVND (reference sequence). The length of the CDR3 is 14 residues. The CDR3 DNA sequence: TGTGCCAGTAGCGGGGCGTCAGGGAAAGAGACCCAGTACTTC. Amino acids: CASSGASGKETQYF.

This clonotype was counted many times. The V gene is TRBV7-3, the J gene TRBJ2-1; D gene uncertain. The V gene lost 1 base and the J gene lost 1 base, with 5 bases spanning the gap. The germline V gene encodes CDR1 SGHTA and CDR2 FQGTGA. The length of the CDR3 is 14 residues. CDR3: CASSLNPSYNEQFF. CDR3 DNA: TGTGCCAGCAGCTTAAATCCGTCCTACAATGAGCAGTTCTTC.

The sample holds a few counts of this clonotype. The V and J genes are TRBV4-1 and TRBJ1-5, with D perhaps TRBD1 (5 bases). The germline V and J ends were trimmed by 0 bases and 0 bases, with 18 bases remaining between them. This CDR3 region has 19 residues. From germline, CDR1 is MGHRA and CDR2 YSYEKL. The CDR3 sequence: CASSQEKFRVGYSNQPQHF. The CDR3 DNA reads as TGCGCCAGCAGCCAAGAAAAGTTCAGGGTAGGCTATAGCAATCAGCCCCAGCATTTT.

This clonotype has only a few counts. The chain has TRBV9 and TRBJ2-3; 9 nucleotides line up with TRBD1. CDR3 length equals 15 residues. J lost 3 bases, V lost 0 bases, and 2 bases had no gene match. From germline, CDR1 is SGDLS and CDR2 YYNGEE. In DNA, the CDR3 is TGTGCCAGCAGCGTAGAGGGACAGGGAACAGATACGCAGTATTTT. Translating gives CASSVEGQGTDTQYF.

This clonotype was counted at least ten times. The chain links TRBV7-9 to TRBJ1-1; D remains ambiguous. This CDR3 has 9 amino acids. Trimming pared 5 bases from V and 8 bases from J, leaving 3 bases between. Germline assignment: CDR1 SEHNR and CDR2 FQNEAQ (reference sequence). CDR3 coding DNA: TGTGCCAGCAGCCCGGAAGCTTTCTTT. It specifies CASSPEAFF.

This clonotype turned up a few times. The chain recombines TRBV6-2 or TRBV6-3 with TRBJ2-5; TRBD2 might be the D (6 bases). CDR1 and CDR2 from the germline V gene are MNHEY and SVGEGT. The CDR3 is 13 amino acids. Trimming shortened V by 10 bases and J by 2 bases, and 14 bases separated the two germline ends. The DNA for the CDR3 is TGTGCCACCGAGGCCGGGACTCAAGAGACCCAGTACTTC. Translating it yields CATEAGTQETQYF.

This clonotype was seen ten or more times. The V gene is TRBV11-2, the J gene TRBJ2-2, with unresolved D. CDR3 length equals 12 residues. V was cut by 9 bases and J by 5 bases, with 10 bases left in between. Germline CDR1 and CDR2: SGHAT and FQNNGV. The CDR3 loop is CASLGSTGELFF. DNA of the CDR3: TGTGCCAGTCTCGGGTCAACCGGGGAGCTGTTTTTT.

The table lists this clonotype with many counts. V gene TRBV12-3 or TRBV12-4 combines with J gene TRBJ2-7, with a weak D call TRBD1 (5 bases). Between the trimmed V and J ends, which lost 6 bases and 6 bases, there was a span of 18 bases. This CDR3 is 14 amino acids long. The CDR3 region is CASSEQAAESEQYF. The CDR3, as DNA: TGTGCCAGCAGCGAACAGGCGGCGGAGAGCGAGCAGTACTTC.

This clonotype was picked up a small number of times. CDR3 nucleotide sequence: TGTGCCAGCAGCTTAATTGGGGCACCCGGGGAGCTGTTTTTT. It specifies CASSLIGAPGELFF. This chain joins TRBV7-2 and TRBJ2-2; perhaps TRBD1 as D (5 bases). The CDR3 consists of 14 residues. Between the trimmed V and J ends, which lost 2 bases and 6 bases, there was a span of 10 bases. Germline CDR1 reads SGHTA; CDR2 reads FQGNSA.

This clonotype was recorded at least ten times. The rearrangement uses TRBV6-1 and TRBJ1-1; perhaps TRBD1 as D (5 bases). Germline assignment: CDR1 MNHNS and CDR2 SASEGT. This CDR3 region has 14 residues. V was pared by 7 bases and J by 5 bases, with 17 bases between. CDR3 in DNA: TGTGCCAGCACTACACCAGGGAGGAGGACTGAAGCTTTCTTT. Translated: CASTTPGRRTEAFF.

The chain has TRBV5-5 and TRBJ1-1; maybe TRBD1 (5 bases). Germline lookup yields CDR1 SGHKS and CDR2 YYEKEE (reference sequence). The V and J ends lost 4 bases and 3 bases respectively, with 13 bases between them. The CDR3 sequence is 14 residues long. The CDR3 spells CASSLGVFHTEAFF. The DNA of the CDR3 is TGTGCCAGCAGCCTGGGGGTATTTCACACTGAAGCTTTCTTT.

This clonotype was counted at least ten times. The J gene is TRBJ2-2, the V gene TRBV6-2 or TRBV6-3; 9 positions agree with TRBD1. This CDR3 has 18 residues. The germline CDR1 and CDR2 sequences are MNHEY and SVGEGT. V shed 0 bases and J 4 bases; nucleotides not matched to a gene: 9. DNA for the CDR3: TGTGCCAGCAGTTACTCCCCCGGGACAGGGCCGGGCACCGGGGAGCTGTTTTTT. Its protein product is CASSYSPGTGPGTGELFF.

This clonotype was observed many times. In DNA, the CDR3 is TGCGCCAGCAGCCAAGTTGGTGATATCAAAAACATTCAGTACTTC. Its translation is CASSQVGDIKNIQYF. The rearrangement links TRBV4-1 to TRBJ2-4; D not resolved. The V end was cut by 1 base, the J end by 3 bases, with 10 bases between. In germline, CDR1 is MGHRA, CDR2 YSYEKL. The CDR3 runs 15 residues.

The chain is built from TRBV30 and TRBJ2-7; perhaps TRBD2 as D (6 bases). The ends were cut back, 8 bases at V and 1 base at J, with 15 bases in the middle. The CDR3 extends over 13 amino acids. CDR1 and CDR2 (germline): GTSNPN, SVGIG (reference sequence). CDR3 loop: CAHNRGFSYEQYF. The CDR3 coding sequence is TGTGCCCATAACCGGGGGTTTTCCTACGAGCAGTACTTC.

This clonotype came up many times. The chain joins TRBV4-1 to TRBJ1-5; TRBD1 might be the D (6 bases). The CDR3 is 16 amino acids. The germline gives CDR1 MGHRA, CDR2 YSYEKL. V was cut by 1 base and J by 2 bases, with 12 bases left in between. The CDR3 coding sequence is TGCGCCAGCAGCCAAGCCGGGGGCCGAGGCAATCAGCCCCAGCATTTT. The encoded protein is CASSQAGGRGNQPQHF.